Listed below are T cell receptor beta chains from one sample, sequenced in a study of vaccination effects on CD4 cells after COVID-19. No antigens are known for them. Clones were read by immunoSEQ multiplex PCR, and TCRdb kept only the in-frame ones, dropping some. In the table there are about 25,000 clones, approximately 69% of which are singletons. Sequences were derived from CD4+ T cells from PBMCs cultured with SARS-CoV-2 spike peptides, sampled after COVID-19 vaccination. The receptors were gathered from a human donor who received a COVID-19 vaccine. The CDR3 runs from the conserved cysteine through the conserved F or W. A D gene is named only where the DNA matches it firmly. Clone sizes are given selectively: once, few, many, or a class where the clone is expanded.

D	V	size	J	DNA	CDR3
NA	TRBV30	NA	TRBJ2-7	TGTGCCTGGAGGGATCCCCGGGACATCTCCTACGAGCAGTACTTC	CAWRDPRDISYEQYF
TRBD2	TRBV27	once	TRBJ2-1	TGTGCCAGCAGTTCAGCGGGAGGGGAAAACAATGAGCAGTTCTTC	CASSSAGGENNEQFF
NA	TRBV25-1	NA	TRBJ2-1	TGTGCCAGCAAACCATCCGGGGAAGCGAACAATGAGCAGTTCTTC	CASKPSGEANNEQFF
NA	TRBV12-5	NA	TRBJ2-7	TGTGCTAGTGGTTTGCTTGAATCGTGGGAGTACGCACACGAGCAGTACTTC	CASGLLESWEYAHEQYF
NA	TRBV4-1	NA	TRBJ2-1	TGCGCCAGCAGCCAAGAAGTCTCGGTCTCCAGCGAGCAGTTCTTC	CASSQEVSVSSEQFF
TRBD1	TRBV7-2	NA	TRBJ1-5	TGTGCCAGCAGCTCAAGGGGGCTAAGTCAGCCCCAGCATTTT	CASSSRGLSQPQHF
TRBD2	TRBV19	few	TRBJ2-7	TGTGCCAGTAGTATAGAGATAGCGGGAGTTGGGTACGAGCAGTACTTC	CASSIEIAGVGYEQYF
TRBD1	TRBV6-6	NA	TRBJ1-5	TGTGCCAGCAGTCTCGCCCTCCGAAATTCCAGGGGGCGTCAAGGCAATCAGCCCCAGCATTTT	CASSLALRNSRGRQGNQPQHF
TRBD1	TRBV11-2	few	TRBJ1-6	TGTGCCAGCAGCTTTAGGGACAGGGGTTCACCCCTCCACTTT	CASSFRDRGSPLHF
TRBD2	TRBV6-5	few	TRBJ2-1	TGTGCCAGCAGTTACTCGCTCAGCGGGGGGGCCCATGAGCAGTTCTTC	CASSYSLSGGAHEQFF
NA	TRBV3-1/TRBV3-2	NA	TRBJ2-5	TGTGCCAGCAGTCCAACAGGAGGCCAAGAGACCCAGTACTTC	CASSPTGGQETQYF
TRBD2	TRBV5-1	NA	TRBJ2-1	TGCGCCAGCAGCCCGGGGCCTAGCGGACTACTTGAGCAGTTCTTC	CASSPGPSGLLEQFF
TRBD1	TRBV4-1	once	TRBJ2-5	TGCGCCAGCAGCGACAGGGAAAACCAAGAGACCCAGTACTTC	CASSDRENQETQYF
NA	TRBV11-2	NA	TRBJ1-6	TGTGCCAGCAGCCTACGGCAGGGTCGTAATTCACCCCTCCACTTT	CASSLRQGRNSPLHF
NA	TRBV19	NA	TRBJ1-1	TGTGCCAGTAGTCAGGGGTTGTTGGCTGAAGCTTTCTTT	CASSQGLLAEAFF
NA	TRBV18	NA	TRBJ2-2	TGTGCCAGCTCACCAAGGACTGGGAACACCGGGGAGCTGTTTTTT	CASSPRTGNTGELFF
NA	TRBV6-5	NA	TRBJ1-1	TGTGCCAGCAGAAGGACAGAAAACACTGAAGCTTTCTTT	CASRRTENTEAFF
TRBD2	TRBV5-1	NA	TRBJ2-5	TGCGCCAGCAGCTTGGGGTCTAGCGGGGGGCAAGAGACCCAGTACTTC	CASSLGSSGGQETQYF
NA	TRBV6-5	NA	TRBJ1-4	TGTGCCAGCAGGACAGGTGATGAAAAACTGTTTTTT	CASRTGDEKLFF
TRBD1	TRBV27	few	TRBJ1-5	TGTGCCAGCAGCCCAGACAGGGTGGGTCAGCCCCAGCATTTT	CASSPDRVGQPQHF
NA	TRBV7-8	medium-sized	TRBJ2-2	TGTGCCAGCAGCCTGGCCAGGTTTGGAAACACCGGGGAGCTGTTTTTT	CASSLARFGNTGELFF
NA	TRBV5-1	NA	TRBJ2-3	TGCGCCAGCAGCTCCGCGGGAACCACAGATACGCAGTATTTT	CASSSAGTTDTQYF
TRBD2	TRBV5-1	NA	TRBJ2-7	TGCGCCAGCAGCTCCTCCGGGACTAGTGGCGAGCAGTACTTC	CASSSSGTSGEQYF
NA	TRBV6-4	NA	TRBJ2-1	TGTGCCAGCAGTGAAGAGGGGGGGGAATACAATGAGCAGTTCTTC	CASSEEGGEYNEQFF
NA	TRBV30	once	TRBJ1-4	TGTGCCTGGAGCCGCAATGAAAAACTGTTTTTT	CAWSRNEKLFF
NA	TRBV5-4	NA	TRBJ1-2	TGTGCCAGCAGCCTTAGGGGGAACTATGGCTACACCTTC	CASSLRGNYGYTF
NA	TRBV3-1/TRBV3-2	once	TRBJ2-7	TGTGCCAGCAGTCGACTAGTCGGGTCCTACGAGCAGTACTTC	CASSRLVGSYEQYF